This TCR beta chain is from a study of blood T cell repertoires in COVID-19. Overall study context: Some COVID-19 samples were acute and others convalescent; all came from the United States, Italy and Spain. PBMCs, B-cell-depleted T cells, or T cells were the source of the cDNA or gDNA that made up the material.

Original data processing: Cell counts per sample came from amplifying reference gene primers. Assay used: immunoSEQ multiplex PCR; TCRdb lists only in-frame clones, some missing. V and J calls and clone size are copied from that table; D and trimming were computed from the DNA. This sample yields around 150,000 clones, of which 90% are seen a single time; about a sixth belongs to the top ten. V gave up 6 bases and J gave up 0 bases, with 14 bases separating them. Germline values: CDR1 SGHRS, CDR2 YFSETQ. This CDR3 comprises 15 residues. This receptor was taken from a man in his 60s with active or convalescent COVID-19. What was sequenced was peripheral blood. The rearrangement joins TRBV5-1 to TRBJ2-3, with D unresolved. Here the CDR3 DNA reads TGCGCCAGCAAATCCATGGGCGATAGCACAGATACGCAGTATTTT. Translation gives CASKSMGDSTDTQYF.